Sequencing of this T cell receptor beta chain was carried out in a study of OX40 agonist ivuxolimab in advanced cancers. Study information: At 0.01 to 10 mg/kg, ivuxolimab was administered intravenously to patients every 2 weeks. Three individuals attained partial responses, comprising one hepatocellular carcinoma case and two cutaneous melanoma cases.

V gave up 3 bases and J gave up 0 bases; unmatched junction bases: 13. Germline CDR1 is MGHRA and CDR2 is YSYEKL. There are 18 residues in the CDR3. Produced via immunoSEQ multiplex PCR; TCRdb's table is partial and in-frame only. The table shows around 65,000 clones, with about 89% occurring only once. Drawing of blood for sampling happened at baseline, at cycle 4 day 1, and at cycle 7 day 1. The input for sequencing was CD4+ or CD8+ T cells sorted from blood, taken in a trial of the OX40 agonist ivuxolimab. The origin of this receptor is an adult with an advanced solid tumor such as melanoma, head and neck, liver or kidney cancer. The chain combines TRBV4-1 with TRBJ2-7; TRBD1 aligns across 8 bases. In DNA, the CDR3 is TGCGCCAGCAGCCACGACGAGAACCGGGACAGGCCCTCCTACGAGCAGTACTTC. It yields the protein CASSHDENRDRPSYEQYF.